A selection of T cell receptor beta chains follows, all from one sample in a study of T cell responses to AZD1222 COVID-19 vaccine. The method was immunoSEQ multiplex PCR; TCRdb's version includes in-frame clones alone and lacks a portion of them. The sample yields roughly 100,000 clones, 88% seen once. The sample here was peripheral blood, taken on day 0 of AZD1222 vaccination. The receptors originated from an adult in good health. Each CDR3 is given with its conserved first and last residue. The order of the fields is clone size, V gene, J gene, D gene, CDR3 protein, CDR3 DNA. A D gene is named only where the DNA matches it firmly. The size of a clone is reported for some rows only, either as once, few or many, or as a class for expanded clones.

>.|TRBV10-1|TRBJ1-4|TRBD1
CASSENFGTGRKLNEKLFF
TGCGCCAGCAGTGAGAATTTTGGGACAGGGAGAAAGCTTAATGAAAAACTGTTTTTT
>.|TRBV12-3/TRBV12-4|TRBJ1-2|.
CASSLTGYYGYTF
TGTGCCAGCAGTTTAACAGGATACTATGGCTACACCTTC
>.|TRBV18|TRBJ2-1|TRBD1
CASSPSAGTGGFGEQFF
TGTGCCAGCTCACCATCGGCCGGGACAGGGGGGTTTGGTGAGCAGTTCTTC
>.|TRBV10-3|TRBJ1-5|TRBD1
CAIRGQVTQPQHF
TGTGCCATCAGGGGACAGGTAACCCAGCCCCAGCATTTT
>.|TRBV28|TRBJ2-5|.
CASSLFNAPTQETQYF
TGTGCCAGCAGTTTATTTAATGCCCCAACCCAAGAGACCCAGTACTTC
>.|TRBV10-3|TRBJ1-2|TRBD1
CAISEWGGDRGTGTF
TGTGCCATCAGTGAGTGGGGTGGCGACAGGGGCACTGGGACCTTC
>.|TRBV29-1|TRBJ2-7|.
CSVGNEQYF
TGCAGCGTTGGTAACGAGCAGTACTTC
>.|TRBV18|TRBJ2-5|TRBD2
CASSPPGLLRETQYF
TGTGCCAGCTCACCACCGGGACTACTCCGAGAGACCCAGTACTTC
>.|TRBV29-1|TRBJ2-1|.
CSVGRTGTYNEQFF
TGCAGCGTTGGCCGCACAGGGACCTACAATGAGCAGTTCTTC
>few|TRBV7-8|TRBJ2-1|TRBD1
CASSEGPGGSYNEQFF
TGTGCCAGCAGCGAAGGCCCAGGGGGCTCCTACAATGAGCAGTTCTTC
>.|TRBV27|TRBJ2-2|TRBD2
CASQRETGELFF
TGTGCCAGCCAGCGGGAGACCGGGGAGCTGTTTTTT
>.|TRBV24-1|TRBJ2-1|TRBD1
CATSDLGQGNNEQFF
TGTGCCACCAGTGACCTCGGACAGGGCAACAATGAGCAGTTCTTC
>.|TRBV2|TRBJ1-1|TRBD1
CASSGLRGPGSNTEAFF
TGTGCCAGCAGTGGGCTCAGGGGGCCGGGGAGTAACACTGAAGCTTTCTTT
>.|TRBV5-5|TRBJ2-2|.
CASSSDHLNTGELFF
TGTGCCAGCAGCTCAGACCACCTGAACACCGGGGAGCTGTTTTTT
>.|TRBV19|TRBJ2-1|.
CASRTDLGAYNEQFF
TGTGCCAGTAGAACAGACCTTGGTGCCTACAATGAGCAGTTCTTC
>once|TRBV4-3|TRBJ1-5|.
CASSQDRLGVYSNQPQHF
TGCGCCAGCAGCCAAGATCGGCTCGGAGTTTATAGCAATCAGCCCCAGCATTTT
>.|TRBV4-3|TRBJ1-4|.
CASSQDIYRDRANEKLFF
TGCGCCAGCAGCCAAGACATCTACCGGGACCGGGCTAATGAAAAACTGTTTTTT
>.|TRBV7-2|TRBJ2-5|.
CASSLQQLETQYF
TGTGCCAGCAGCTTGCAACAGCTAGAGACCCAGTACTTC
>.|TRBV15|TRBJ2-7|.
CATSFESAYEQYF
TGTGCCACCAGCTTCGAGAGCGCCTACGAGCAGTACTTC
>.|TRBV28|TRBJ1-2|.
CATRSGTNYGYTF
TGTGCCACCCGGAGTGGGACTAACTATGGCTACACCTTC
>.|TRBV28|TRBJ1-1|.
CASSLRWDSEAFF
TGTGCCAGCAGCCTAAGGTGGGATTCGGAAGCTTTCTTT
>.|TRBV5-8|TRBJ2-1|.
CASNLALYNEQFF
TGTGCCAGCAATCTAGCCCTATACAATGAGCAGTTCTTC
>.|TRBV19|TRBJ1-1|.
CASRWGTNTEAFF
TGTGCCAGTAGATGGGGGACGAACACTGAAGCTTTCTTT
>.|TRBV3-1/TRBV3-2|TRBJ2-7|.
CASSLLGSYEQYF
TGTGCCAGCAGCCTACTCGGGTCCTACGAGCAGTACTTC
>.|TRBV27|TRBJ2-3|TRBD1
CASRPGQYTDTQYF
TGTGCCAGCAGGCCGGGACAGTACACAGATACGCAGTATTTT
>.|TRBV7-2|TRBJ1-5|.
CASSLGSNNQPQHF
TGTGCCAGCAGCTTAGGTTCGAACAATCAGCCCCAGCATTTT
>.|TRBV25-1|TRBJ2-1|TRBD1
CASSAGQAINNEQFF
TGTGCCAGCAGCGCGGGACAGGCGATTAACAATGAGCAGTTCTTC
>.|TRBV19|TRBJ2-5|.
CATWTGRGSETQYF
TGTGCCACTTGGACAGGGAGGGGGTCAGAGACCCAGTACTTC
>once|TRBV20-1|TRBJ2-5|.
CSARQETQYF
TGCAGTGCTAGGCAAGAGACCCAGTACTTC
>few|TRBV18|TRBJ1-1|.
CASSPQKRITEAFF
TGTGCCAGCTCACCACAGAAAAGGATCACTGAAGCTTTCTTT
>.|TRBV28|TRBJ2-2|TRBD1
CASSSRYRGRTGELFF
TGTGCCAGCAGTTCGAGGTACAGGGGGCGAACCGGGGAGCTGTTTTTT
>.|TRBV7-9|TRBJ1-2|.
CASSLGAGLYGYTF
TGTGCCAGCAGCTTAGGTGCAGGGTTATATGGCTACACCTTC
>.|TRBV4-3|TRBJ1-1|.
CASSQLAGVTEAFF
TGCGCCAGCAGCCAACTGGCAGGGGTTACTGAAGCTTTCTTT
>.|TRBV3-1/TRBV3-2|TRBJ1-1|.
CASSQGGKKAFF
TGTGCCAGCAGCCAAGGGGGCAAGAAAGCTTTCTTT
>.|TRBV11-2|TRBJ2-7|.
CASSHGADSYEQYF
TGTGCCAGCAGCCACGGAGCAGACTCTTACGAGCAGTACTTC
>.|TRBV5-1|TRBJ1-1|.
CASSLAGVVTEAFF
TGCGCCAGCAGCTTGGCAGGGGTGGTGACTGAAGCTTTCTTT
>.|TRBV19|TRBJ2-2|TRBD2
CASSSPREGGMSTGELFF
TGTGCCAGTAGTTCCCCTCGGGAGGGGGGGATGAGTACCGGGGAGCTGTTTTTT
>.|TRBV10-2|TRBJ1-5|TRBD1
CAINSGGLNQPQHF
TGCGCCATAAACTCAGGGGGGCTCAATCAGCCCCAGCATTTT
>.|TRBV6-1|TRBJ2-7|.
CASSLGLRGEQYF
TGTGCCAGCAGTCTCGGCCTTCGGGGCGAGCAGTACTTC
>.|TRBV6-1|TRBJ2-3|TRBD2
CASSELSGGDTQYF
TGTGCCAGCAGTGAACTTAGCGGGGGGGATACGCAGTATTTT
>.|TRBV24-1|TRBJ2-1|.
CATSAATGHRNNEQFF
TGTGCCACCAGTGCAGCGACGGGACACCGGAACAATGAGCAGTTCTTC
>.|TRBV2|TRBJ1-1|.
CASRPFMNTEAFF
TGTGCCAGCAGACCATTCATGAACACTGAAGCTTTCTTT
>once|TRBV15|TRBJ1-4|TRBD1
CATRQTGAEGKLFF
TGTGCCACCCGACAGACAGGGGCGGAGGGAAAACTGTTTTTT
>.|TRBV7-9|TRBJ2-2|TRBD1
CASSSTGGSGGELFF
TGTGCCAGCAGCTCTACAGGGGGCTCTGGCGGGGAGCTGTTTTTT
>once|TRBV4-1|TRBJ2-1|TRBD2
CASSQGVAGVYNEQFF
TGCGCCAGCAGCCAAGGTGTAGCGGGGGTTTACAATGAGCAGTTCTTC
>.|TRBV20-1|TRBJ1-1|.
CSVKGREAFF
TGCAGTGTCAAAGGGCGGGAGGCTTTCTTT
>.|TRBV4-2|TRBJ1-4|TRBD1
CASSAGGLRTGKLFF
TGTGCCAGCAGCGCGGGGGGCCTTCGGACAGGAAAACTGTTTTTT
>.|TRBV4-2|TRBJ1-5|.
CASSQEHDPGQLGNQPQHF
TGTGCCAGCAGCCAAGAACACGACCCCGGACAGTTAGGCAATCAGCCCCAGCATTTT
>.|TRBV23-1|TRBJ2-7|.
CASSLTQGDYEQYF
TGCGCCAGCAGTCTGACGCAGGGAGACTACGAGCAGTACTTC
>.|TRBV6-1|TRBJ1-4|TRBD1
CASSEGRGLEKLFF
TGTGCCAGCAGTGAAGGGAGGGGGCTTGAAAAACTGTTTTTT
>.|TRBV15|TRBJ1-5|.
CATSRDIGAGDSNQPQHF
TGTGCCACCAGCAGAGATATAGGAGCAGGGGATAGCAATCAGCCCCAGCATTTT
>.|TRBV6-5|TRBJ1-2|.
CASSYSRVLYGYTF
TGTGCCAGCAGTTACTCGAGGGTATTGTACGGCTACACCTTC